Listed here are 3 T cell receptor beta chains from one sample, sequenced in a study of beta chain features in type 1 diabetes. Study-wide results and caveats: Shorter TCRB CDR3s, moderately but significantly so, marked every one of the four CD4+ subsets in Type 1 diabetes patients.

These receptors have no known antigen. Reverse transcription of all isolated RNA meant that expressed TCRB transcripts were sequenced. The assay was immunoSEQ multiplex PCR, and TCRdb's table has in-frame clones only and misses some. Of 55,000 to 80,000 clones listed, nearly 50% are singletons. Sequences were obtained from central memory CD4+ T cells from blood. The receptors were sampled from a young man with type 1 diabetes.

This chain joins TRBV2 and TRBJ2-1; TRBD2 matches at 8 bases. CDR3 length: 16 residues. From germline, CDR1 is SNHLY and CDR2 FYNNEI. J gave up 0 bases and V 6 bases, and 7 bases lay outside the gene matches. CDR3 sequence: CASRTLAASSYNEQFF. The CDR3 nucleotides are TGTGCCAGCAGGACACTAGCGGCAAGCTCCTACAATGAGCAGTTCTTC. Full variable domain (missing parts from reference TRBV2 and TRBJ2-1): EPEVTQTPSHQVTQMGQEVILRCVPISNHLYFYWYRQILGQKVEFLVSFYNNEISEKSEIFDDQFSVERPDGSNFTLKIRSTKLEDSAMYFCASRTLAASSYNEQFFGPGTRLTVL.

The CDR3, as DNA: TGTGCCAGCAGTGAGAGGACAGGGAGCTCCTACAATGAGCAGTTCTTC. This gives the protein CASSERTGSSYNEQFF. This rearrangement joins TRBV2 to TRBJ2-1; 8 nucleotides agree with TRBD1. The ends lost 3 bases at V and 0 bases at J; junction bases unmatched: 4. The length of the CDR3 is 16 residues. The V gene's germline CDR1 is SNHLY and CDR2 FYNNEI.

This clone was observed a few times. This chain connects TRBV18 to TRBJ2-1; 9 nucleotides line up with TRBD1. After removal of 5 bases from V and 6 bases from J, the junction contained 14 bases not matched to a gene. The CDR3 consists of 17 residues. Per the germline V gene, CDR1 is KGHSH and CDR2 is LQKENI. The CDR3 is CASSDRGGGQGRNEQFF. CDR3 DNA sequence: TGTGCCAGCTCAGATAGAGGCGGGGGACAGGGACGCAATGAGCAGTTCTTC.